Given below is one T cell receptor beta chain in context. Germline values: CDR1 DFQATT, CDR2 SNEGSKA (reference sequence). Trimming left V 3 bases short and J 4 bases short, with 15 bases between. The CDR3 loop spans 14 amino acids. Each CDR3 protein gets one entry after TCRdb re-called the RT-PCR reads with MiXCR. The data hold approximately 500,000 distinct CDR3 sequences, with over 10% observed a single time. The data originate from a study of response to subunit inactivated influenza vaccine. Sequencing was performed on PBMCs from blood, taken roughly 48 days after vaccination. The V call is TRBV20-1, the J call TRBJ2-5, with TRBD1 as a possible D gene (6 bases). This clonotype was sampled from a man in his fifties who received an inactivated influenza vaccine. The CDR3 nucleotides read TGCAGTGCTAGCATAGGGGGATCGGGAGAGACCCAGTACTTC. Amino acid sequence: CSASIGGSGETQYF.